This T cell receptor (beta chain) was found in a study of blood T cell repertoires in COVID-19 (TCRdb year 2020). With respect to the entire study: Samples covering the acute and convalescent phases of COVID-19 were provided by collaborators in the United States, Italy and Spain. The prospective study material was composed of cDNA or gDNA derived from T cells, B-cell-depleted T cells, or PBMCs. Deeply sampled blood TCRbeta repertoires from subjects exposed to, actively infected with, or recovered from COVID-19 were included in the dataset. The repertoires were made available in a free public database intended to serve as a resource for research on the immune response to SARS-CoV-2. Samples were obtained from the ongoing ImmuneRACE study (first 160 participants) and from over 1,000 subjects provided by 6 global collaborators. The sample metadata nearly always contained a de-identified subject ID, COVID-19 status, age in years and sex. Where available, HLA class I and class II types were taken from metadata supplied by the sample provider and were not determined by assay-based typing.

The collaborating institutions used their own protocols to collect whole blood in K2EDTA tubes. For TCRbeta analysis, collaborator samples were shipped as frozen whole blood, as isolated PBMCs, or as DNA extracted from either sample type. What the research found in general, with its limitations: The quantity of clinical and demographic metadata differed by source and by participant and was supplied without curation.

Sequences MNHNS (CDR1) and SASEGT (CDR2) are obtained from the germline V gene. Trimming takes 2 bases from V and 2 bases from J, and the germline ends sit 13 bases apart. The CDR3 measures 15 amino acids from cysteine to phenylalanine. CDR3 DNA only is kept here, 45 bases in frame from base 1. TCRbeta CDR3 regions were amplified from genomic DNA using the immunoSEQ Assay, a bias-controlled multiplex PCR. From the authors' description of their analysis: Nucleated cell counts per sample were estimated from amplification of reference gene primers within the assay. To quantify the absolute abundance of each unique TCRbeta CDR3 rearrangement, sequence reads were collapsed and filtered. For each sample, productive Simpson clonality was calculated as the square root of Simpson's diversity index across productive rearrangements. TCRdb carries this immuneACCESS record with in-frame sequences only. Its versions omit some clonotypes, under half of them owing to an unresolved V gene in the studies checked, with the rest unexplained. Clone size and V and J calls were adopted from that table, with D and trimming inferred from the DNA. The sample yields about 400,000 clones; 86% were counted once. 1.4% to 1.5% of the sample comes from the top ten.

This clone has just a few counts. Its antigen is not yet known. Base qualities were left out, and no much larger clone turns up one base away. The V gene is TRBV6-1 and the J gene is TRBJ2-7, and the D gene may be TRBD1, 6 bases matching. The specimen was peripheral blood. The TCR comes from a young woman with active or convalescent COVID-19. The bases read TGTGCCAGCAGTGAACTTAGCAGGGGTCCCTACGAGCAGTACTTC. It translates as CASSELSRGPYEQYF.